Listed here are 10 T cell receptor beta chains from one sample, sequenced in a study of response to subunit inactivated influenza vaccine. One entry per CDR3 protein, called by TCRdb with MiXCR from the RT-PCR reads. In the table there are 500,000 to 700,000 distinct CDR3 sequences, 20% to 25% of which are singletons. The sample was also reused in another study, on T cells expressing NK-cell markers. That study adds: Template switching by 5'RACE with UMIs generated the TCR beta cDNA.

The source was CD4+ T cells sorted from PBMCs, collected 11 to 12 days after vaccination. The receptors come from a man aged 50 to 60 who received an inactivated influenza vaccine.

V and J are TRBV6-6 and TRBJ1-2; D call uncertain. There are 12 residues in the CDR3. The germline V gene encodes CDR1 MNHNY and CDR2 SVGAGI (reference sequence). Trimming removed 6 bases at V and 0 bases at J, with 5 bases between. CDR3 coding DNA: TGTGCCAGCAGGGGTACTAACTATGGCTACACCTTC. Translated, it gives CASRGTNYGYTF.

The CDR3 DNA reads TGTGCCAGCAGCCAACCCACAGGGGGAGCTTTCTTT. Its protein is CASSQPTGGAFF. The chain carries TRBV3-1 and TRBJ1-1, with TRBD1 matching over 8 bases. Trimming cost V 2 bases and J 10 bases; bases outside gene matches: 3. The germline V gene has CDR1 LGHDT and CDR2 YNNKEL (reference sequence). This CDR3 comprises 12 residues.

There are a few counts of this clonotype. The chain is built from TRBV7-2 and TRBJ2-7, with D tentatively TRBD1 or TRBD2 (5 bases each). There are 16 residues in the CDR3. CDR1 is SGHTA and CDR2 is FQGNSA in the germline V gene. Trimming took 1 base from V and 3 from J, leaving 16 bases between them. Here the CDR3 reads CASSLGGETPFYEQYF. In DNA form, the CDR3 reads TGTGCCAGCAGCTTAGGAGGGGAGACTCCCTTCTACGAGCAGTACTTC.

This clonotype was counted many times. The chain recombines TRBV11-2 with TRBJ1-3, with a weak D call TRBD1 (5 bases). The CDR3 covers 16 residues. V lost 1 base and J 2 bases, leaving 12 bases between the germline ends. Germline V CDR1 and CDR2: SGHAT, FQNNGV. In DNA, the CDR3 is TGTGCCAGCAGCTTAGTGGGCAGGGCGCCTGGAAACACCATATATTTT. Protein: CASSLVGRAPGNTIYF.

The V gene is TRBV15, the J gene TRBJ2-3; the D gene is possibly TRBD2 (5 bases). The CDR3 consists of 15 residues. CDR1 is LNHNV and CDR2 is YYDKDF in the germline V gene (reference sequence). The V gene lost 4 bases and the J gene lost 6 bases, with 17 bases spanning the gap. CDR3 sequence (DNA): TGTGCCACCAGCATAGATTCCGGAGGATGGGATACGCAGTATTTT. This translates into CATSIDSGGWDTQYF. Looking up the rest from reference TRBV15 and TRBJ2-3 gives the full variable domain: DAMVIQNPRYQVTQFGKPVTLSCSQTLNHNVMYWYQQKSSQAPKLLFHYYDKDFNNEADTPDNFQSRRPNTSFCFLDIRSPGLGDTAMYLCATSIDSGGWDTQYFGPGTRLTVL.

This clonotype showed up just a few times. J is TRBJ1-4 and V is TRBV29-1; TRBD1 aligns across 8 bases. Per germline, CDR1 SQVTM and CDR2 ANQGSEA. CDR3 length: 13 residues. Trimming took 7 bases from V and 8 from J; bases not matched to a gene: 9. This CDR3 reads CSARTGYREKLFF. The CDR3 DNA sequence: TGCAGCGCCCGGACAGGGTATCGGGAAAAACTGTTTTTT. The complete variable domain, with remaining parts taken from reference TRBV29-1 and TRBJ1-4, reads SAVISQKPSRDICQRGTSLTIQCQVDSQVTMMFWYRQQPGQSLTLIATANQGSEATYESGFVIDKFPISRPNLTFSTLTVSNMSPEDSSIYLCSARTGYREKLFFGSGTQLSVL.

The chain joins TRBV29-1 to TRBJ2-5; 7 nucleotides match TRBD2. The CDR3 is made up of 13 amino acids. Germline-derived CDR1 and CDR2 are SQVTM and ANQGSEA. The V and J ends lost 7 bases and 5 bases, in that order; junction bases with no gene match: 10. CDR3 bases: TGCAGCGCCCGGGGGGTGGCAGGGGAGACCCAGTACTTC. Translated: CSARGVAGETQYF.

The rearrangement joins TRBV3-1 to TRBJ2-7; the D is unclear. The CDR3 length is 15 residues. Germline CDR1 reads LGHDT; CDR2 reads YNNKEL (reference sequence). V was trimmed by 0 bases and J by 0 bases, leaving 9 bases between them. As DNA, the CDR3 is TGTGCCAGCAGCCAAGATTTACAGATCTCCTACGAGCAGTACTTC. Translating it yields CASSQDLQISYEQYF.

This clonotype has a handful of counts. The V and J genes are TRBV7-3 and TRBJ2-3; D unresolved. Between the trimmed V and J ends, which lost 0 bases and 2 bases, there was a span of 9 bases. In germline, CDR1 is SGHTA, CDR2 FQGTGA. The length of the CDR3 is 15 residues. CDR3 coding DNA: TGTGCCAGCAGCTTAACGTTTGGGGTCACAGATACGCAGTATTTT. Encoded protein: CASSLTFGVTDTQYF.

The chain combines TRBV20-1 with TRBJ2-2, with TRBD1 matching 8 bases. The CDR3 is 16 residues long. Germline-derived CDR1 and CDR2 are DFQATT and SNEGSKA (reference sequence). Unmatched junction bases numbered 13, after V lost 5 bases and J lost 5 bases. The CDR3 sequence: CSASRTGRQRTGELFF. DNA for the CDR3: TGCAGTGCTTCCCGGACAGGGAGACAGAGGACCGGGGAGCTGTTTTTT.